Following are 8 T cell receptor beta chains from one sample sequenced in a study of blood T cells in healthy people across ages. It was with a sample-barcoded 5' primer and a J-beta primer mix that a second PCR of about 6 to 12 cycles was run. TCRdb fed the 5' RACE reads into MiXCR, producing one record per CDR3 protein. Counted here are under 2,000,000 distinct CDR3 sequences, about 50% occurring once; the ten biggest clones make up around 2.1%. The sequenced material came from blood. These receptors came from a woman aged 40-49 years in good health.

The CDR3 sequence: CASSGDNYNSPLHF. For the CDR3, the DNA is TGTGCCAGCAGCGGGGACAATTATAATTCACCCCTCCACTTT. The V call is TRBV7-2, the J call TRBJ1-6; tentatively, D is TRBD1 (6 bases). CDR1 and CDR2 (germline): SGHTA, FQGNSA. CDR3 length equals 14 residues. V was clipped by 5 bases and J by 4 bases, with 9 bases between them.

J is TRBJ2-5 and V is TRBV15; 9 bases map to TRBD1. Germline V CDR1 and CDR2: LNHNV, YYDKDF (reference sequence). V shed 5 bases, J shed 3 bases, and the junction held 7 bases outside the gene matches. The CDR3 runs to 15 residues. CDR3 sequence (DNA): TGTGCCACCAGCGGACGCGGGACAGGGAAAGAGACCCAGTACTTC. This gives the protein CATSGRGTGKETQYF.

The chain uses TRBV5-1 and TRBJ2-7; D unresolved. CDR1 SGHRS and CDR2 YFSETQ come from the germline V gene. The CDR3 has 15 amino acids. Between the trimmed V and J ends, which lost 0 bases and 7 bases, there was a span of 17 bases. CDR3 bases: TGCGCCAGCAGCTTGGGGGCAGGATCTTACAATGAGCAGTACTTC. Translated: CASSLGAGSYNEQYF. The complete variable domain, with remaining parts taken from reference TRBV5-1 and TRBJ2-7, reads KAGVTQTPRYLIKTRGQQVTLSCSPISGHRSVSWYQQTPGQGLQFLFEYFSETQRNKGNFPGRFSGRQFSNSRSEMNVSTLELGDSALYLCASSLGAGSYNEQYFGPGTRLTVT.

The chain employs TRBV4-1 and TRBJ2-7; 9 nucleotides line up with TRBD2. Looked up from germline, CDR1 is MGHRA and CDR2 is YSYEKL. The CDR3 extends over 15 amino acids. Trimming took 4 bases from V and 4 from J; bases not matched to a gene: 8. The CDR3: CASSLVRGGAYEQYF. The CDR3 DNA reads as TGCGCCAGCAGCCTTGTCCGCGGGGGGGCGTACGAGCAGTACTTC.

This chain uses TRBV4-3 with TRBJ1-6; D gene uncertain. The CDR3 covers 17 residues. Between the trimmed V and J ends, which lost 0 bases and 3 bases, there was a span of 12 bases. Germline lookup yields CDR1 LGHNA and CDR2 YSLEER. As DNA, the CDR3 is TGCGCCAGCAGCCAAGACTACCGACCGAGCTATAATTCACCCCTCCACTTT. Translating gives CASSQDYRPSYNSPLHF.

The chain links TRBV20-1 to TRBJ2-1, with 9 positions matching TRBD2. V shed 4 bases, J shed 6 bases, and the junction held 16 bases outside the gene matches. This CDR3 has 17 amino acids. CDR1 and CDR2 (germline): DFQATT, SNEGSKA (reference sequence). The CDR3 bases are TGCAGTGCTACAGGACTAGCGATAGCTAGGGGAGGCAATGAGCAGTTCTTC. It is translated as CSATGLAIARGGNEQFF.

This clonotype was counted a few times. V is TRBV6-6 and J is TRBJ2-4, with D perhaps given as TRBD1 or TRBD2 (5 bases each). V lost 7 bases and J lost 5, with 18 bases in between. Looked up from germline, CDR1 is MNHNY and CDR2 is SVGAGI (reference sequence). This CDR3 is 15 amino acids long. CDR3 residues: CASTPAGTVQNIQYF. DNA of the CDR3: TGTGCCAGCACCCCGGCAGGGACCGTCCAAAACATTCAGTACTTC.

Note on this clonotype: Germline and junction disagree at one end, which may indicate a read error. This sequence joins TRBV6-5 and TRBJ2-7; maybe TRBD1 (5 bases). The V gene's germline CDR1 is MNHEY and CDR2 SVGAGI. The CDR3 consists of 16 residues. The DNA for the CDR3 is TGTGCCAGCAGTTATTCGCAGGGCCCGATCTCCTACGAGCAGCACTTC. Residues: CASSYSQGPISYEQHF.